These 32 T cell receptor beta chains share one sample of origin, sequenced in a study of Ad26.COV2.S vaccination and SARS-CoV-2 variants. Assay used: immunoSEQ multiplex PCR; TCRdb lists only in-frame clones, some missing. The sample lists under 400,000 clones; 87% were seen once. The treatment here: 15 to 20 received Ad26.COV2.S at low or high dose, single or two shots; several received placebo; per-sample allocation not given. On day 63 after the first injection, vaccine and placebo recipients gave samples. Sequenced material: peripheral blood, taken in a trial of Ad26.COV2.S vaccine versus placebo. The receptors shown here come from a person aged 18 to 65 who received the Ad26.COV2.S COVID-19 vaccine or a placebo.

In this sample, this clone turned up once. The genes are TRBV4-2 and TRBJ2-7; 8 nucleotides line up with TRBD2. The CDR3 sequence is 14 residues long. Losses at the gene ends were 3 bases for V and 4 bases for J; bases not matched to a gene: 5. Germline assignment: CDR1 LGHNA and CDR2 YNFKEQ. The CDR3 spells CASSHGTSRYEQYF. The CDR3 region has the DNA TGTGCCAGCAGCCATGGGACTAGTAGGTACGAGCAGTACTTC.

CDR3 in DNA: TGTGCCAGCAGCACCAGGCCTTGGGACACCGGGGAGCTGTTTTTT. Residues: CASSTRPWDTGELFF. This chain connects TRBV9 to TRBJ2-2; no reliable D call. The V gene lost 4 bases and the J gene lost 3 bases, with 13 bases spanning the gap. Germline V CDR1 and CDR2: SGDLS, YYNGEE. The CDR3 is 15 amino acids. Combining the CDR3 with reference TRBV9 and TRBJ2-2 gives the whole variable domain DSGVTQTPKHLITATGQRVTLRCSPRSGDLSVYWYQQSLDQGLQFLIQYYNGEERAKGNILERFSAQQFPDLHSELNLSSLELGDSALYFCASSTRPWDTGELFFGEGSRLTVL.

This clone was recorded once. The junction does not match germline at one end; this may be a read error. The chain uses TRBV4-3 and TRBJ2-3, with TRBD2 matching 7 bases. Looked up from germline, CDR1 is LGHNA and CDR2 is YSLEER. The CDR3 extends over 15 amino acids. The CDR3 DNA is TGCGCCAGCAGCCAAGTGCCGACTAGCAGAGATACGCAGTATTTT. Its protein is CASSQVPTSRDTQYF.

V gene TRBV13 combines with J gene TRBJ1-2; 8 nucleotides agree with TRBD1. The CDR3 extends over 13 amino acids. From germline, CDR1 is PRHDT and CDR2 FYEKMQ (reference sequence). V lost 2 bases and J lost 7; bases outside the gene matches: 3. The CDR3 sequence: CASSLRTGSGYTF. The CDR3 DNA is TGTGCCAGCAGCTTAAGGACAGGGAGTGGCTACACCTTC.

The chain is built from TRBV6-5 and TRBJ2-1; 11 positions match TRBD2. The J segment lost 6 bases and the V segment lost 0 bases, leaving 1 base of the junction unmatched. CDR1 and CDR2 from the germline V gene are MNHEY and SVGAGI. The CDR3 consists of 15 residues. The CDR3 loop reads CASSYSGLAANEQFF. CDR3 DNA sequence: TGTGCCAGCAGTTACTCGGGACTAGCGGCCAATGAGCAGTTCTTC.

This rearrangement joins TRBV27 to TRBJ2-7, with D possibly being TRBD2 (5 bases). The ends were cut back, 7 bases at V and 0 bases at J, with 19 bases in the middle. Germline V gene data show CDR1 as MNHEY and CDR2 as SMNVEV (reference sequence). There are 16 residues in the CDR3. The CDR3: CASTPDGGTLSYEQYF. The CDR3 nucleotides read TGTGCCAGCACCCCGGACGGAGGAACCCTCTCCTACGAGCAGTACTTC.

The CDR3 DNA reads as TGTGCCAGCAGTAACAGGGAAAACTACGAGCAGTACTTC. It encodes CASSNRENYEQYF. The chain is built from TRBV5-4 and TRBJ2-7, with D perhaps matching TRBD1 (6 bases). In germline, CDR1 is SGHNT, CDR2 YYREEE (reference sequence). The CDR3 has 13 amino acids. The ends were cut back, 5 bases at V and 3 bases at J, with 12 bases in the middle.

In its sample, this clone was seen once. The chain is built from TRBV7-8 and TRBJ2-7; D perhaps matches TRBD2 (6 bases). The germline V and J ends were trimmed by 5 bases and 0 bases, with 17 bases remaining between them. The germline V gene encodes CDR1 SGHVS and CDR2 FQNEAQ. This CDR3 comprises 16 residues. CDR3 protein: CASSLFTRGVSYEQYF. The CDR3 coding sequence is TGTGCCAGCAGCCTGTTTACGCGGGGCGTCTCCTACGAGCAGTACTTC.

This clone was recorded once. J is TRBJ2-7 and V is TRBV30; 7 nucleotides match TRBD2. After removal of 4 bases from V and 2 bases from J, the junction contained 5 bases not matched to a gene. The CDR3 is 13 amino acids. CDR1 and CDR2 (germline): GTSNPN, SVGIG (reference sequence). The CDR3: CAWTVAGAYEQYF. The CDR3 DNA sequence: TGTGCCTGGACCGTGGCGGGGGCCTACGAGCAGTACTTC.

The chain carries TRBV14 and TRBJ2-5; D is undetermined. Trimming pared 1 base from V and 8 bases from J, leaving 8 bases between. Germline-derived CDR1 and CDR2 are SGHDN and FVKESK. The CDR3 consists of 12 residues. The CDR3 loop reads CASSQVTSTQYF. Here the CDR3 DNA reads TGTGCCAGCAGCCAAGTCACCAGCACCCAGTACTTC.

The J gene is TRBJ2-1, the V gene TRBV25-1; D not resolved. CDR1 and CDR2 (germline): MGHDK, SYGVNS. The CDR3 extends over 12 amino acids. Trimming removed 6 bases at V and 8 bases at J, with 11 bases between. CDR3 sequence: CASRNSQDEQFF. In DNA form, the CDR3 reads TGTGCCAGCAGAAACAGCCAGGATGAGCAGTTCTTC.

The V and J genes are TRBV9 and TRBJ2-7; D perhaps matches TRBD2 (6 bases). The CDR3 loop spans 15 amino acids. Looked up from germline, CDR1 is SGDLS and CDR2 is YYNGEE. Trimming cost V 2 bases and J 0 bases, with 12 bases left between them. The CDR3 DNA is TGTGCCAGCAGCGTGCGGGGCTCAAGCTCCTACGAGCAGTACTTC. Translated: CASSVRGSSSYEQYF.

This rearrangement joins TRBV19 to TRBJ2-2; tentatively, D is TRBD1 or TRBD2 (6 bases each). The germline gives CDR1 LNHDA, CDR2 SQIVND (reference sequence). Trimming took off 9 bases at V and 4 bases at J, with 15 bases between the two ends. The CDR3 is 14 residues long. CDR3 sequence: CASHRDWITGELFF. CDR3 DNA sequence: TGTGCCAGCCACAGGGACTGGATCACCGGGGAGCTGTTTTTT.

The CDR3 region is CASSLEGPGNTIYF. The CDR3 DNA reads TGTGCCAGCAGCTTGGAGGGGCCGGGAAACACCATATATTTT. The chain employs TRBV5-6 and TRBJ1-3; D is perhaps TRBD1 (5 bases). Trimming left V 0 bases short and J 4 bases short, with 8 bases between. In germline, CDR1 is SGHDT, CDR2 YYEEEE. The CDR3 spans 14 residues.

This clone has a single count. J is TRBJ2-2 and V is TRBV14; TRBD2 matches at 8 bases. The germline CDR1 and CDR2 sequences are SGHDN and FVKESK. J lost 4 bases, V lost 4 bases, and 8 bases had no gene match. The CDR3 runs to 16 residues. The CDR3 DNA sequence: TGTGCCAGCAGCCTTCACCTCGGGGGGGGCACCGGGGAGCTGTTTTTT. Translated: CASSLHLGGGTGELFF.

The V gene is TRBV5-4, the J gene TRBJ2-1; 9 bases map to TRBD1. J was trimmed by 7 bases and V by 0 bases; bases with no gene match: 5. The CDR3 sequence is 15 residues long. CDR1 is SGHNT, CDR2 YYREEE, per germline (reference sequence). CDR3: CASSLGGTGWNEQFF. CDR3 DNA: TGTGCCAGCAGCTTGGGTGGGACAGGGTGGAATGAGCAGTTCTTC.

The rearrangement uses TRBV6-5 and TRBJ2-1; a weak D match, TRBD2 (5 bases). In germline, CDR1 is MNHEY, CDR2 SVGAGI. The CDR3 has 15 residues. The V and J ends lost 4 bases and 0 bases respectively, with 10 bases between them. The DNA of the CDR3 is TGTGCCAGCAGTTTAGCGAGGAGCTCCTACAATGAGCAGTTCTTC. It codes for CASSLARSSYNEQFF.

The CDR3 DNA is TGTGCCATCAGTGAGTCCAACAGGGCGTACACTGAAGCTTTCTTT. Amino acid sequence: CAISESNRAYTEAFF. The gene calls are TRBV10-3 and TRBJ1-1; tentative D call: TRBD1 (6 bases). Trimming pared 0 bases from V and 3 bases from J, leaving 11 bases between. This CDR3 has 15 amino acids. Germline lookup yields CDR1 ENHRY and CDR2 SYGVKD.

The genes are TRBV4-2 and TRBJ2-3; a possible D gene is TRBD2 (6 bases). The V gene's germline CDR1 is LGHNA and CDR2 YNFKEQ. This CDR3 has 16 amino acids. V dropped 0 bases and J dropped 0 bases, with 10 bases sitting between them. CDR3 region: CASSQDGGASTDTQYF. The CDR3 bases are TGTGCCAGCAGCCAAGATGGAGGGGCTAGCACAGATACGCAGTATTTT.

The CDR3 loop is CASSRDRASYEQYF. As DNA, the CDR3 is TGTGCCAGTAGTAGGGACAGGGCCTCCTACGAGCAGTACTTC. The chain combines TRBV19 with TRBJ2-7; 9 bases are shared with TRBD1. Trimming cost V 4 bases and J 0 bases; bases outside gene matches: 1. The V gene's germline CDR1 is LNHDA and CDR2 SQIVND (reference sequence). The CDR3 is 14 residues long.

CDR3 DNA: TGTGCCAGCAGCTTGGAACTAGCTAACTATGGCTACACCTTC. Translated: CASSLELANYGYTF. V is TRBV5-4 and J is TRBJ1-2; D is undetermined. Germline V lookup: CDR1 SGHNT, CDR2 YYREEE (reference sequence). The CDR3 runs to 14 residues. Trimming took off 0 bases at V and 0 bases at J, with 6 bases between the two ends.

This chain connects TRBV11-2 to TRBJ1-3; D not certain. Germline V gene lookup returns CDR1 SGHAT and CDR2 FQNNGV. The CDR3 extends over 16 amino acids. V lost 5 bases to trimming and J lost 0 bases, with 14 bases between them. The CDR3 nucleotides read TGTGCCAGCAGCACGATCCGCGGGAACTCTGGAAACACCATATATTTT. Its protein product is CASSTIRGNSGNTIYF.

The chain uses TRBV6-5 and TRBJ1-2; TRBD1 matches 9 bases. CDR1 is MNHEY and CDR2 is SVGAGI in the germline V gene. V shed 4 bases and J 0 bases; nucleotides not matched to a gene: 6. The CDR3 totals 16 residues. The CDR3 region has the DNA TGTGCCAGCAGTTCCCCCGGGACAGGGTCTAACTATGGCTACACCTTC. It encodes CASSSPGTGSNYGYTF.

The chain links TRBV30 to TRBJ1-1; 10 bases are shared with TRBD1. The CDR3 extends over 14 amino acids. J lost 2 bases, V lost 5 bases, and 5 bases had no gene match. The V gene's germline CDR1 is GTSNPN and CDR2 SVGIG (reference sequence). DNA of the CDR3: TGTGCCTGGGGACAGGGGGACGCTAACACTGAAGCTTTCTTT. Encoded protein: CAWGQGDANTEAFF. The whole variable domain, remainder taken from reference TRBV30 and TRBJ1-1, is SQTIHQWPATLVQPVGSPLSLECTVEGTSNPNLYWYRQAAGRGLQLLFYSVGIGQISSEVPQNLSASRPQDRQFILSSKKLLLSDSGFYLCAWGQGDANTEAFFGQGTRLTVV.

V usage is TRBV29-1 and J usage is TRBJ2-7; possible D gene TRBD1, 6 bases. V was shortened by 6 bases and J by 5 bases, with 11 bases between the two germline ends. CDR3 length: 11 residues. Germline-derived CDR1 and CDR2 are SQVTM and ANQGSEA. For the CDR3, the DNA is TGCAGCGTCCGGCGACAGGACGAGCAGTACTTC. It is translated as CSVRRQDEQYF.

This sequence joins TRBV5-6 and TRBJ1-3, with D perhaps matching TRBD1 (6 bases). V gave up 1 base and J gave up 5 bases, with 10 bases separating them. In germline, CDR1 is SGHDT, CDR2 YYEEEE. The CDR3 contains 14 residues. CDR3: CASSLTGARNTIYF. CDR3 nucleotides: TGTGCCAGCAGCTTGACGGGGGCTAGAAACACCATATATTTT.

Written as DNA, the CDR3 is TGTGCCAGCAGCTTGGGTGGGATTCGTAGGGCGAACACTGAAGCTTTCTTT. Its protein is CASSLGGIRRANTEAFF. The gene calls are TRBV5-6 and TRBJ1-1; D gene ambiguous. The CDR3 extends over 17 amino acids. The V gene's germline CDR1 is SGHDT and CDR2 YYEEEE. Trimming cost V 0 bases and J 1 base, with 16 bases left between them. Combining the CDR3 with reference TRBV5-6 and TRBJ1-1 gives the whole variable domain DAGVTQSPTHLIKTRGQQVTLRCSPKSGHDTVSWYQQALGQGPQFIFQYYEEEERQRGNFPDRFSGHQFPNYSSELNVNALLLGDSALYLCASSLGGIRRANTEAFFGQGTRLTVV.

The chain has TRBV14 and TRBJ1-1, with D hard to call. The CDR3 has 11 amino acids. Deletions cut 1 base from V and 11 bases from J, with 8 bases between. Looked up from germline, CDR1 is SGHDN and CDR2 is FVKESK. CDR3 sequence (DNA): TGTGCCAGCAGCCAAGCTGGGCCTGCTTTCTTT. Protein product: CASSQAGPAFF. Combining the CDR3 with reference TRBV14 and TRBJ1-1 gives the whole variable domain EAGVTQFPSHSVIEKGQTVTLRCDPISGHDNLYWYRRVMGKEIKFLLHFVKESKQDESGMPNNRFLAERTGGTYSTLKVQPAELEDSGVYFCASSQAGPAFFGQGTRLTVV.

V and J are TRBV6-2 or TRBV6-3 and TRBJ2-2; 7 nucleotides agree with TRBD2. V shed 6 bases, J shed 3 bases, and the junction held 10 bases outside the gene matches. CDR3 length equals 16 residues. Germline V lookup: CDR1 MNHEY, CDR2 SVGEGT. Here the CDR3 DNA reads TGTGCCAGCAGCCCGTGGGACCGGGGGGACACCGGGGAGCTGTTTTTT. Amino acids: CASSPWDRGDTGELFF.

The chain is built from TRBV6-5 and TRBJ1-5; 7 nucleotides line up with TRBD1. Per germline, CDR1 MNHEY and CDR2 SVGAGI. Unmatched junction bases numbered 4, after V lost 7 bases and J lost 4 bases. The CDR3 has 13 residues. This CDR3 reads CASTVTGNQPQHF. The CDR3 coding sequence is TGTGCCAGCACCGTGACAGGGAATCAGCCCCAGCATTTT.

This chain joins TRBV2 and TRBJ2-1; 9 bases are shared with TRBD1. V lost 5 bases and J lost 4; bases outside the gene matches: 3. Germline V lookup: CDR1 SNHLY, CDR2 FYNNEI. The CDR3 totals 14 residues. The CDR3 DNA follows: TGTGCCAGCAGTCCCGGGACAGGGTACAATGAGCAGTTCTTC. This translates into CASSPGTGYNEQFF.

CDR3 loop: CASSQSGTYGYTF. The CDR3 coding sequence is TGTGCCAGCAGTCAATCCGGGACCTATGGCTACACCTTC. J is TRBJ1-2 and V is TRBV6-5; TRBD1 might be the D (5 bases). The CDR3 is made up of 13 amino acids. The V end lost 5 bases, the J end lost 4 bases, and 11 bases lay between the germline ends. CDR1 and CDR2 from the germline V gene are MNHEY and SVGAGI.